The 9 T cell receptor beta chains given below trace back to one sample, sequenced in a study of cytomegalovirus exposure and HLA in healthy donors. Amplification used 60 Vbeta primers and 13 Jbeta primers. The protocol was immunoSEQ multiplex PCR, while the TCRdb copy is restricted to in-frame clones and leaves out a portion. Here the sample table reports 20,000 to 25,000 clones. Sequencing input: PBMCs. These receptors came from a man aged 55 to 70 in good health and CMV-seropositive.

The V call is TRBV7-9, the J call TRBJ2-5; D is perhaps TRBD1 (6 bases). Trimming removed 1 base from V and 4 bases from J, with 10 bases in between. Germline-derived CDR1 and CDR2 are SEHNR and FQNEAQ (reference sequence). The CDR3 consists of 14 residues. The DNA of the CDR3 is TGTGCCAGCAGCTTAGTTTGGACAGTAGAGACCCAGTACTTC. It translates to CASSLVWTVETQYF.

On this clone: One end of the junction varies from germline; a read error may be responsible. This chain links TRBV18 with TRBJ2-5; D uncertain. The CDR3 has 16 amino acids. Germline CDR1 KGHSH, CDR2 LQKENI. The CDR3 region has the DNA TGTGCCAGCGCACCACTCCCCTCGCACAGACAAGAGACCCAGTACTTC. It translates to CASAPLPSHRQETQYF. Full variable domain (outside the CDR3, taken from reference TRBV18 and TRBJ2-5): NAGVMQNPRHLVRRRGQEARLRCSPMKGHSHVYWYRQLPEEGLKFMVYLQKENIIDESGMPKERFSAEFPKEGPSILRIQQVVRGDSAAYFCASAPLPSHRQETQYFGPGTRLLVL.

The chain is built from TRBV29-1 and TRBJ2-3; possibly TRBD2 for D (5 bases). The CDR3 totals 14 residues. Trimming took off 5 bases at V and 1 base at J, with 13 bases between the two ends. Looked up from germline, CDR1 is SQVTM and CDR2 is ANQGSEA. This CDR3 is CSVSLGRGTDTQYF. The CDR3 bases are TGCAGCGTTAGCCTCGGGCGGGGCACAGATACGCAGTATTTT.

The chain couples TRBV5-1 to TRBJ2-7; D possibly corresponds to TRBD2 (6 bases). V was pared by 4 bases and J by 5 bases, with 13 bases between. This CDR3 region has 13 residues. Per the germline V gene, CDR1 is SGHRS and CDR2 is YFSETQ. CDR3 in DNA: TGCGCCAGCAGCCCTCCCGGGGGAGACGAGCAGTACTTC. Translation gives CASSPPGGDEQYF. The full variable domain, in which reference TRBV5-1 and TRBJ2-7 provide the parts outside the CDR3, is KAGVTQTPRYLIKTRGQQVTLSCSPISGHRSVSWYQQTPGQGLQFLFEYFSETQRNKGNFPGRFSGRQFSNSRSEMNVSTLELGDSALYLCASSPPGGDEQYFGPGTRLTVT.

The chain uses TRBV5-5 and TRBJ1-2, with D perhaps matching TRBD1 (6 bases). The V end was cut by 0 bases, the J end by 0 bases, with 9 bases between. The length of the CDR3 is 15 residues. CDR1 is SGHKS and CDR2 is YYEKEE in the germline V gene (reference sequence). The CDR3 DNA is TGTGCCAGCAGCTTGGTGGACAGACCTAACTATGGCTACACCTTC. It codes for CASSLVDRPNYGYTF.

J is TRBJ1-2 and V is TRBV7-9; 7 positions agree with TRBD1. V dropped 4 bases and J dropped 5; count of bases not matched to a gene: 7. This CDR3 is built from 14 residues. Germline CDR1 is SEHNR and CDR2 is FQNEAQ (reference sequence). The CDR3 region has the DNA TGTGCCAGCAGCTCCGGGACAGAGTATTATGGCTACACCTTC. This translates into CASSSGTEYYGYTF.

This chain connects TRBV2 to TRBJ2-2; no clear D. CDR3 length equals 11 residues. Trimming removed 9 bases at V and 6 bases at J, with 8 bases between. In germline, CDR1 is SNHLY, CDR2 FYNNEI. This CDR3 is CARRDPGELFF. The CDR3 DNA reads TGTGCCAGAAGAGATCCCGGGGAGCTGTTTTTT.

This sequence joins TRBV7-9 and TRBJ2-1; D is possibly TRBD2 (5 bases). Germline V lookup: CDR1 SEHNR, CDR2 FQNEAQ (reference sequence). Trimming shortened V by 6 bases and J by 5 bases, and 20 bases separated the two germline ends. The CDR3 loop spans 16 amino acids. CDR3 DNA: TGTGCCAGCAGTCTCATCGGGATTAGCCCCGACAATGAGCAGTTCTTC. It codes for CASSLIGISPDNEQFF.

The DNA of the CDR3 is TGCGCCAGCAGCTTGGGCGGGACTAGTCGTAGCACAGATACGCAGTATTTT. Protein product: CASSLGGTSRSTDTQYF. This sequence joins TRBV5-1 and TRBJ2-3; TRBD2 aligns across 8 bases. Trimming cost V 0 bases and J 0 bases; bases outside gene matches: 6. In germline, CDR1 is SGHRS, CDR2 YFSETQ. The CDR3 length is 17 residues.